The rows below give T cell receptor beta chains drawn from one sample of a study of cytomegalovirus exposure and HLA in healthy donors. Sequencing used immunoSEQ multiplex PCR; TCRdb keeps in-frame clones, though not all of them. This listing includes roughly 42,000 clones. Sequenced sample: PBMCs. The receptors were sampled from a young man in good health and CMV-seronegative. Each CDR3 is given with its conserved first and last residue. A D gene is named only where the DNA matches it firmly.

>TRBD1|12|TRBJ2-5|TRBV30
TGTGCCTGGACAGGGGGTGGGGAGACCCAGTACTTC
CAWTGGGETQYF
>-|14|TRBJ1-3|TRBV6-5
TGTGCCAGCAGCCGGGTAGGAGCTGGAAACACCATATATTTT
CASSRVGAGNTIYF
>TRBD2|17|TRBJ2-1|TRBV5-1
TGCGCCAGCAGCAGCCACCTAGCGGGAGTATCCTACAATGAGCAGTTCTTC
CASSSHLAGVSYNEQFF
>-|12|TRBJ2-7|TRBV5-3
TGTGCCAGAAGTTCACCCCCCTACGAGCAGTACTTC
CARSSPPYEQYF
>TRBD1|14|TRBJ1-5|TRBV27
TGTGCCAGCAGAAGAACAGGGGGCGCGCAGCCCCAGCATTTT
CASRRTGGAQPQHF
>TRBD1|13|TRBJ1-1|TRBV29-1
TGCAGCGCAACACAGGGGTGGAACACTGAAGCTTTCTTT
CSATQGWNTEAFF
>-|16|TRBJ1-6|TRBV6-5
TGTGCCAGCAGTTACTTCCCAGGGCCCGATAATTCACCCCTCCACTTT
CASSYFPGPDNSPLHF
>TRBD1|16|TRBJ1-1|TRBV7-9
TGTGCCAGCAGCTTAGAACAGGGGGCGACGAACACTGAAGCTTTCTTT
CASSLEQGATNTEAFF
>-|15|TRBJ2-7|TRBV6-6
TGTGCCAGCAGTTACTCAGGGGAGGTACCGTACGAGCAGTACTTC
CASSYSGEVPYEQYF
>-|15|TRBJ1-4|TRBV5-1
TGCGCCAGCAGCTCGGAGGCTGGGACTAATGAAAAACTGTTTTTT
CASSSEAGTNEKLFF
>-|14|TRBJ1-4|TRBV5-1
TGCGCCAGCAGCTTGTTCGGGGTGGGCGAAAAACTGTTTTTT
CASSLFGVGEKLFF
>-|15|TRBJ2-3|TRBV7-2
TGTGCCAGCAGCTTAGGGGCACAGGGTCGTGGTACGCAGTATTTT
CASSLGAQGRGTQYF
>TRBD2|13|TRBJ2-1|TRBV5-1
TGCGCCAGCAAGAGCGGGAGACGAAATGAGCAGTTCTTC
CASKSGRRNEQFF
>-|15|TRBJ2-1|TRBV4-3
TGCGCCAGCAGCCAAGGTATTGGTAGCTCCAATGAGCAGTTCTTC
CASSQGIGSSNEQFF
>TRBD2|16|TRBJ2-3|TRBV4-1
TGCGCCAGCAGCCAACTGCTAGCGGGAGTCGCAGATACGCAGTATTTT
CASSQLLAGVADTQYF
>TRBD2|12|TRBJ2-7|TRBV7-7
TGTGCCAGCAGCACCACCGGGGGGTCCCAGTACTTC
CASSTTGGSQYF
>-|16|TRBJ2-2|TRBV6-6
TGTGCCAGCAGTTACATGGTAGGGGGAGATACCGGGGAGCTGTTTTTT
CASSYMVGGDTGELFF
>-|15|TRBJ1-3|TRBV5-3
TGTGCCAGAAGCTGGGGACACCACTCTGGAAACACCATATATTTT
CARSWGHHSGNTIYF
>TRBD2|14|TRBJ2-2|TRBV6-1
TGTGCCAGCAATTTCGGGAGGGATACCGGGGAGCTGTTTTTT
CASNFGRDTGELFF
>TRBD2|15|TRBJ2-5|TRBV4-2
TGTGCCAGCAGCCCCGCCCCGGGGGGAGGAGAGACCCAGTACTTC
CASSPAPGGGETQYF
>TRBD2|18|TRBJ2-7|TRBV11-2
TGTGCCAGCAGCTTAGATCTGGGACTAGCGGACCCCTCCTACGAGCAGTACTTC
CASSLDLGLADPSYEQYF
>TRBD2|16|TRBJ2-1|TRBV6-1
TGTGCCAGCAGTGGACTAGCGGGAGGGCAGGGGAATGAGCAGTTCTTC
CASSGLAGGQGNEQFF
>-|15|TRBJ1-6|TRBV7-3
TGTGCCAGCAGCTTAATGGCAGGGGATAATTCACCCCTCCACTTT
CASSLMAGDNSPLHF
>TRBD1|15|TRBJ2-2|TRBV7-2
TGTGCCAGCAGCTTAAGGGGGCTAGACACCGGGGAGCTGTTTTTT
CASSLRGLDTGELFF
>-|14|TRBJ1-1|TRBV4-3
TGCGCCAGCAGCCAAGAACAGGGGAACACTGAAGCTTTCTTT
CASSQEQGNTEAFF
>-|11|TRBJ1-2|TRBV28
TGTGCCAGCAGTTACAGTTATGGCTACACCTTC
CASSYSYGYTF
>-|16|TRBJ1-1|TRBV7-2
TGTGCCAGCACCCCTCTAGGGGCAGGGTTCTTCACTGAAGCTTTCTTT
CASTPLGAGFFTEAFF
>TRBD1|18|TRBJ1-1|TRBV5-1
TGCGCCAGCAGCTCCCCGAGGACAGGGGCTGTTTGGGGCACTGAAGCTTTCTTT
CASSSPRTGAVWGTEAFF
>-|16|TRBJ2-3|TRBV7-3
TGTGCCAGCAGCTTAAAGCCAGCGGCTAGCACAGATACGCAGTATTTT
CASSLKPAASTDTQYF
>TRBD1|14|TRBJ1-2|TRBV6-5
TGTGCCAGCAGTTACACAACACAGGGGAGTGGCTACACCTTC
CASSYTTQGSGYTF
>-|15|TRBJ2-2|TRBV19
TGTGCCAGTAGTATCCAACCTGGAGGCACCGGGGAGCTGTTTTTT
CASSIQPGGTGELFF
>TRBD1|16|TRBJ2-1|TRBV5-6
TGTGCCAGCAGCGGGGACAGGGGTAATGGCTACAATGAGCAGTTCTTC
CASSGDRGNGYNEQFF
>TRBD1|12|TRBJ1-1|TRBV30
TGTGCCTGGAGAGGGGACAGTTTAGAAGCTTTCTTT
CAWRGDSLEAFF
>TRBD1|13|TRBJ1-2|TRBV5-4
TGTGCCAGCAGCATGACAGGGCCCTATGGCTACACCTTC
CASSMTGPYGYTF
>TRBD1|14|TRBJ1-4|TRBV2
TGTGCCAGCACCTCAGACAGGGGGAATGAAAAACTGTTTTTT
CASTSDRGNEKLFF
>-|15|TRBJ2-3|TRBV7-2
TGTGCCAGCAGCTTAGGTGGTGTCGGGGTGGGGGCACAGTATTTT
CASSLGGVGVGAQYF
>TRBD1|14|TRBJ2-2|TRBV30
TGTGCCTGGAGTGTAGGACAGGGAGCCGGGGAGCTGTTTTTT
CAWSVGQGAGELFF
>TRBD1|13|TRBJ1-1|TRBV19
TGTGCCAGTATAGAAACAGGGGACACTGAAGCTTTCTTT
CASIETGDTEAFF
>TRBD1|16|TRBJ1-4|TRBV4-2
TGTGCCAGCAGCCAAGCAAGGGGGCGAACTAATGAAAAACTGTTTTTT
CASSQARGRTNEKLFF
>-|13|TRBJ2-7|TRBV5-5
TGTGCCAGCAGGGCGACTGCCGCCTACGAGCAGTACTTC
CASRATAAYEQYF
>TRBD1|13|TRBJ1-4|TRBV5-1
TGCGCCAGCAGCGGGGACAGTAATGAAAAACTGTTTTTT
CASSGDSNEKLFF
>-|15|TRBJ2-1|TRBV6-5
TGTGCCAGCAGGAATATCAGGGGTGGTTACAATGAGCAGTTCTTC
CASRNIRGGYNEQFF